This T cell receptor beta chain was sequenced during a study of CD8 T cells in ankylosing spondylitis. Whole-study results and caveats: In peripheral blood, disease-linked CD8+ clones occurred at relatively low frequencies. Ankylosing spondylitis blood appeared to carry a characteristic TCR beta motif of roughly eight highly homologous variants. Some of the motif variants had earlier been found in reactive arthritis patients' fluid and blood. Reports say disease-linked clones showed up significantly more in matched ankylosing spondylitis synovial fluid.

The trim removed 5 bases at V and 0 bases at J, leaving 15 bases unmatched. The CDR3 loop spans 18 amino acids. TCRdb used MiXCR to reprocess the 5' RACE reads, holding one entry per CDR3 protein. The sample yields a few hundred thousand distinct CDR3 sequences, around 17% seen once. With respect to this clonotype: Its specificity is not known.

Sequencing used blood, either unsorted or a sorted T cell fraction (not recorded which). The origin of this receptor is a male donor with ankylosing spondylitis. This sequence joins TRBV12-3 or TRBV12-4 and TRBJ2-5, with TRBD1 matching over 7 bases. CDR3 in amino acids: CASSTNTYMGQNQETQYF. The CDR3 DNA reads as TGTGCCAGCAGTACCAACACCTATATGGGACAGAACCAAGAGACCCAGTACTTC.